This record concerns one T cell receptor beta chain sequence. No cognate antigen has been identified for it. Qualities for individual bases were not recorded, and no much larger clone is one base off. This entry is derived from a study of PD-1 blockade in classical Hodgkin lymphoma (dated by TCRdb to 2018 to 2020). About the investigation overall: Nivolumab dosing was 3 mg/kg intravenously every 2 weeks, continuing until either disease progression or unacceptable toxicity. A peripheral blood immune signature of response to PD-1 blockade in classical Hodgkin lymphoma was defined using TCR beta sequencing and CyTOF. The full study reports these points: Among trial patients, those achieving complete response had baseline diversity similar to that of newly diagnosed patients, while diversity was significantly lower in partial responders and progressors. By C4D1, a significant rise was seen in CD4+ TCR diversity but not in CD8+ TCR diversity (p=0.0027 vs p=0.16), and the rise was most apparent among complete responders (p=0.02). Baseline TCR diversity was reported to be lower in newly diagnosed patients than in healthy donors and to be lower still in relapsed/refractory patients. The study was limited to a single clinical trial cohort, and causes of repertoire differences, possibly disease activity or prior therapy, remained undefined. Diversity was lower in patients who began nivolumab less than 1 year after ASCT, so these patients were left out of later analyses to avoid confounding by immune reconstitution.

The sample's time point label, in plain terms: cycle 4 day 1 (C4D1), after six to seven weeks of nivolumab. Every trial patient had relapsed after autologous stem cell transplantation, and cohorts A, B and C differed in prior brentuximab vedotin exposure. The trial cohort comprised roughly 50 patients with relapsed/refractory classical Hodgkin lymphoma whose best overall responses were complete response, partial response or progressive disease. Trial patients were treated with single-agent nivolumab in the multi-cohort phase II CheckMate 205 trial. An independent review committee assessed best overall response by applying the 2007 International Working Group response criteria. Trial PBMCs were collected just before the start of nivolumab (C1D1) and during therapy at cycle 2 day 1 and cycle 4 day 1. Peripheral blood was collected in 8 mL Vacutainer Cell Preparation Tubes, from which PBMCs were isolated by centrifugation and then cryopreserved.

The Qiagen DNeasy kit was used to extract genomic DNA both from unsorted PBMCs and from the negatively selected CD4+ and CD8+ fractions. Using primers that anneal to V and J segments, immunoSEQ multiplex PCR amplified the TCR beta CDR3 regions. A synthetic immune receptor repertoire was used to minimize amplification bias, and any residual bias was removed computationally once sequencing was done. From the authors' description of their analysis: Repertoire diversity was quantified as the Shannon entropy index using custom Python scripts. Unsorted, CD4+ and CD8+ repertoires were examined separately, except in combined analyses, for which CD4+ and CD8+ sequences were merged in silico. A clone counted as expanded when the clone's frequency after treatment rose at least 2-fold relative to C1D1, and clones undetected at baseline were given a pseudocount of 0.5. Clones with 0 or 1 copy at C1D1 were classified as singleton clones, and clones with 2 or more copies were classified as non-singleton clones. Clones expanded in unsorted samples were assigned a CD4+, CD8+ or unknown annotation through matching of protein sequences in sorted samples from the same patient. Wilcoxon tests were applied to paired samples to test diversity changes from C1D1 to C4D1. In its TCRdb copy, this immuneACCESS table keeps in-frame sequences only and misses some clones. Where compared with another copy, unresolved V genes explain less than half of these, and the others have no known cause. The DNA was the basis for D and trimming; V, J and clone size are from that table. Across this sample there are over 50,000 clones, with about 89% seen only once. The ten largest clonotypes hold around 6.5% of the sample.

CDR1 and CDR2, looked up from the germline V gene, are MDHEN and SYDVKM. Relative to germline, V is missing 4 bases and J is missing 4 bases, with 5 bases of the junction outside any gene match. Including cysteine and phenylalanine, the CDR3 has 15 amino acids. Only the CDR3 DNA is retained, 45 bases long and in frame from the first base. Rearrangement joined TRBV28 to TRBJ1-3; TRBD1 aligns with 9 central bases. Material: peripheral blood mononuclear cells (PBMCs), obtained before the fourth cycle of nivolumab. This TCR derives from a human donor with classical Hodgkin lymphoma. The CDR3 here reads CASSSPTGGGNTIYF. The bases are TGTGCCAGCAGTTCACCGACAGGGGGGGGAAACACCATATATTTT.